The entry that follows covers one TCR beta chain sequence. Its antigen is unknown. Losses at the gene ends were 0 bases for V and 4 bases for J; bases not matched to a gene: 4. Per the germline V gene, CDR1 is SGHRS and CDR2 is YFSETQ. The CDR3 sequence is 16 residues long. Preparation of the TCRbeta library was carried out with unique molecular identifiers. From the PCR reads, TCRdb called clonotypes with MiXCR, one entry per CDR3 protein. This table holds roughly 790,000 distinct CDR3 sequences, about 16% found once. The sample is drawn from a study of T-cell reconstitution after alpha-beta-depleted transplantation in children. General study results and limits: Some patients' high day-60 TCRbeta diversity was attributed to recipient cells surviving conditioning. Several hundred graft clones that had expanded were reportedly the source of alpha-beta T cells about two months after transplant. T cells produced anew were the main source of T-cell counts and diversity one year after transplant.

This clonotype originated in a male patient aged 10 to 17 who had a stem cell transplant for acute lymphoblastic leukemia, so the T cells may come from the graft donor. V is TRBV5-1 and J is TRBJ2-6, with 7 nucleotides matching TRBD2. The sample here was PBMCs, mostly from graft donor cells, taken 360 days after TCRalphabeta/CD19-depleted stem cell transplant. DNA for the CDR3: TGCGCCAGCAGCTTGGATGGGGGGGACGGGGCCAACGTCCTGACTTTC. This codes for CASSLDGGDGANVLTF.